The rows below give T cell receptor beta chains drawn from one sample of a study of cytomegalovirus exposure and HLA in healthy donors. Clones were read by immunoSEQ multiplex PCR, and TCRdb kept only the in-frame ones, dropping some. The table includes 200,000 to 250,000 clones, just over 85% detected once. Sequencing was done on a sample of PBMCs. These receptor sequences come from a young woman in good health and CMV-seronegative. CDR3s include the opening cysteine and the closing phenylalanine or tryptophan. The D gene is left open where the match is weak. A clone size is listed for some rows: how often the clone was seen (once, few, many), or a class if it is expanded.

clone_size	d_call	v_call	j_call	cdr3_aa	cdr3_nt
NA	TRBD2	TRBV29-1	TRBJ2-3	CSAPRLAGGVDTQYF	TGCAGCGCCCCCCGCCTAGCGGGAGGGGTAGATACGCAGTATTTT
NA	NA	TRBV11-2	TRBJ2-3	CASSLSRGGLWGQYF	TGTGCCAGCAGCTTGTCCAGGGGCGGATTGTGGGGGCAGTATTTT
NA	NA	TRBV27	TRBJ2-6	CASSILGGLSGANVLTF	TGTGCCAGCAGCATCCTTGGGGGCCTATCTGGGGCCAACGTCCTGACTTTC
NA	NA	TRBV25-1	TRBJ1-1	CASSPTGHQNTEAFF	TGTGCCAGCAGCCCGACGGGACACCAGAACACTGAAGCTTTCTTT
NA	NA	TRBV6-5	TRBJ2-1	CASRLLAVDLNEQFF	TGTGCCAGCAGATTACTAGCAGTCGACCTCAATGAGCAGTTCTTC
NA	TRBD1	TRBV11-1	TRBJ2-7	CASTATGAYYEQYF	TGTGCCAGCACCGCGACAGGGGCCTACTACGAGCAGTACTTC
NA	TRBD1	TRBV27	TRBJ1-4	CASRGTGYRSNEKLFF	TGTGCCAGCAGAGGGACAGGGTATCGTTCTAATGAAAAACTGTTTTTT
NA	NA	TRBV28	TRBJ2-5	CASTQGGWGQETQYF	TGTGCCAGCACTCAGGGGGGCTGGGGTCAAGAGACCCAGTACTTC
NA	TRBD2	TRBV11-2	TRBJ2-1	CASSLDGLANNEQFF	TGTGCCAGCAGCTTAGACGGACTAGCGAACAATGAGCAGTTCTTC
NA	TRBD2	TRBV7-6	TRBJ2-1	CASSGTGTSSYNEQFF	TGTGCCAGCAGCGGTACCGGGACTAGCTCCTACAATGAGCAGTTCTTC
NA	TRBD2	TRBV11-2	TRBJ2-1	CASSLGLAGGYNEQFF	TGTGCCAGCAGCTTAGGTCTAGCGGGAGGGTACAATGAGCAGTTCTTC
NA	NA	TRBV27	TRBJ2-6	CASSASGANVLTF	TGTGCCAGCAGTGCGTCTGGGGCCAACGTCCTGACTTTC
NA	TRBD2	TRBV9	TRBJ2-3	CASSVDRLAGDPDTQYF	TGTGCCAGCAGCGTAGATCGCCTAGCGGGAGACCCAGATACGCAGTATTTT
NA	TRBD1	TRBV7-9	TRBJ1-2	CASSLGGQASNYGYTF	TGTGCCAGCAGCCTAGGGGGACAGGCCTCTAACTATGGCTACACCTTC
NA	TRBD2	TRBV7-9	TRBJ2-5	CASSPLLASGSQETQYF	TGTGCCAGCAGCCCCCTCCTGGCTAGCGGATCTCAAGAGACCCAGTACTTC
NA	TRBD2	TRBV5-1	TRBJ2-1	CASSSLASRGDEQFF	TGCGCCAGCAGCTCTCTAGCGTCACGGGGGGATGAGCAGTTCTTC
NA	NA	TRBV5-1	TRBJ2-7	CASSLTGLSSYEQYF	TGCGCCAGCAGCTTGACAGGGTTAAGCTCCTACGAGCAGTACTTC
NA	TRBD1	TRBV4-1	TRBJ2-1	CASSQEPYRDRGSLLF	TGCGCCAGCAGCCAAGAACCCTACCGAGACAGGGGGTCTCTGCTCTTC
NA	NA	TRBV5-8	TRBJ2-7	CASSTVRQLGEQYF	TGTGCCAGCAGTACCGTACGACAGCTGGGCGAGCAGTACTTC
NA	TRBD1	TRBV5-1	TRBJ2-2	CASRLPDRSTGELFF	TGCGCCAGCAGACTCCCGGACAGGTCCACCGGGGAGCTGTTTTTT
NA	TRBD1	TRBV4-3	TRBJ1-3	CASSQAFTDRGSGNTIYF	TGCGCCAGCAGCCAAGCCTTTACGGACAGGGGTTCAGGAAACACCATATATTTT
NA	TRBD2	TRBV5-4	TRBJ2-3	CASSILGTSYDTQYF	TGTGCCAGCAGTATCCTAGGGACTAGCTATGATACGCAGTATTTT
NA	TRBD2	TRBV29-1	TRBJ2-7	CSVEVAGSSYEQYF	TGCAGCGTTGAGGTAGCGGGGAGCTCCTACGAGCAGTACTTC
once	NA	TRBV5-6	TRBJ1-4	CASSLGTINEKLFF	TGTGCCAGCAGCCTCGGGACAATTAATGAAAAACTGTTTTTT
NA	NA	TRBV20-1	TRBJ2-5	CSASFMETQYF	TGCAGTGCTAGTTTTATGGAGACCCAGTACTTC
few	NA	TRBV11-1	TRBJ2-7	CASSLIAYEQYF	TGTGCCAGCAGCTTAATAGCGTACGAGCAGTACTTC
NA	TRBD2	TRBV27	TRBJ2-7	CASSLRGGSSYEQYF	TGTGCCAGCAGTTTACGAGGCGGGAGTTCATACGAGCAGTACTTC
once	NA	TRBV27	TRBJ2-2	CASFPYRSSNTGELFF	TGTGCCAGCTTCCCTTACAGGAGCTCGAACACCGGGGAGCTGTTTTTT
NA	TRBD2	TRBV4-3	TRBJ2-7	CASSQGRGSSSYEQYF	TGCGCCAGCAGCCAAGGTCGCGGGAGCAGCTCCTACGAGCAGTACTTC